A selection of T cell receptor beta chains follows, all from one sample in a study of cytomegalovirus exposure and HLA in healthy donors. Sequenced by immunoSEQ multiplex PCR; TCRdb stores in-frame clones only, minus some. The data show roughly 140,000 clones, nearly 80% seen once. Source material: PBMCs. The origin of the receptors is a male donor in good health and CMV-seronegative. The CDR3 runs from the conserved cysteine through the conserved F or W. The order of the fields is V gene, clone size, CDR3 length, D gene, J gene, CDR3 protein, CDR3 DNA. D genes are given only for firm matches. The size entry is marked missing in some rows and otherwise reads once, few, many or a size class.

TRBV4-2	.	18	.	TRBJ1-2	CASSQVLNSQAAPFGYTF	TGTGCCAGCAGCCAAGTCTTGAACAGTCAAGCGGCTCCCTTTGGCTACACCTTC
TRBV9	.	15	.	TRBJ1-4	CASSVVAGLNEKLFF	TGTGCCAGCAGCGTAGTCGCAGGGCTTAATGAAAAACTGTTTTTT
TRBV4-2	.	12	.	TRBJ2-7	CASSQVDREQYF	TGTGCCAGCAGCCAAGTAGACAGGGAGCAGTACTTC
TRBV7-9	.	15	.	TRBJ2-3	CASSLDGGRADTQYF	TGTGCCAGCAGCTTGGACGGGGGTAGGGCAGATACGCAGTATTTT
TRBV19	.	13	TRBD1	TRBJ1-5	CASRDRGTQPQHF	TGTGCCAGTAGGGACAGGGGAACTCAGCCCCAGCATTTT
TRBV6-1	.	17	TRBD1	TRBJ2-7	CASSVNHAGTGPYEQYF	TGTGCCAGCAGTGTTAATCATGCCGGGACAGGGCCCTACGAGCAGTACTTC
TRBV2	.	15	.	TRBJ1-4	CASSTRGATNEKLFF	TGTGCCAGCAGTACGCGGGGGGCAACTAATGAAAAACTGTTTTTT
TRBV5-1	.	13	.	TRBJ1-2	CASSLAERDGYTF	TGCGCCAGCAGCTTGGCCGAACGGGATGGCTACACCTTC
TRBV4-3	.	16	.	TRBJ1-5	CASSHSFGGGDQPQHF	TGCGCCAGCAGCCACAGTTTTGGGGGGGGTGATCAGCCCCAGCATTTT
TRBV6-1	.	15	.	TRBJ2-2	CASRNEAANTGELFF	TGTGCCAGCAGGAATGAGGCGGCGAACACCGGGGAGCTGTTTTTT
TRBV10-3	.	17	.	TRBJ1-3	CAISEYGGGSSGNTIYF	TGTGCCATCAGTGAGTACGGTGGAGGGAGCTCTGGAAACACCATATATTTT
TRBV29-1	once	15	TRBD1	TRBJ2-3	CSVGAGTGNTDTQYF	TGCAGCGTAGGCGCCGGGACAGGGAACACAGATACGCAGTATTTT
TRBV4-2	.	16	.	TRBJ1-1	CASSQTDSPKGTEAFF	TGTGCCAGCAGCCAAACGGACAGTCCGAAGGGCACTGAAGCTTTCTTT
TRBV5-1	.	15	.	TRBJ1-3	CASRSEGRSGNTIYF	TGCGCCAGCAGGTCCGAGGGTCGCTCTGGAAACACCATATATTTT
TRBV4-1	once	18	.	TRBJ2-6	CASTPGSPTLSGANVLTF	TGCGCCAGCACCCCCGGGTCCCCGACTCTCTCTGGGGCCAACGTCCTGACTTTC
TRBV28	once	14	.	TRBJ1-1	CASRPLTENTEAFF	TGTGCCAGCAGACCCCTTACAGAGAACACTGAAGCTTTCTTT
TRBV4-3	.	14	.	TRBJ1-2	CASSQSFGGYGYTF	TGCGCCAGCAGCCAAAGTTTCGGGGGCTATGGCTACACCTTC
TRBV4-3	once	14	.	TRBJ1-2	CASSQDTDNYGYTF	TGCGCCAGCAGCCAAGATACAGATAACTATGGCTACACCTTC
TRBV4-3	.	16	.	TRBJ2-2	CASSQTGSTNTGELFF	TGCGCCAGCAGCCAAACAGGGAGCACTAACACCGGGGAGCTGTTTTTT
TRBV11-2	.	18	.	TRBJ2-7	CASSLPRRTIGTTLEQYF	TGTGCCAGCAGCCTCCCCCGGCGGACGATCGGGACAACATTAGAGCAGTACTTC
TRBV7-3	.	14	TRBD2	TRBJ2-5	CASSLAGGRETQYF	TGTGCCAGCAGCTTAGCGGGGGGGCGAGAGACCCAGTACTTC
TRBV7-9	.	13	TRBD1	TRBJ1-4	CASSSTGGLKLFF	TGTGCCAGCAGCTCCACAGGGGGCCTGAAACTGTTTTTT
TRBV19	.	15	TRBD1	TRBJ1-5	CASSIGQGINQPQHF	TGTGCCAGTAGTATAGGACAGGGTATTAATCAGCCCCAGCATTTT
TRBV30	.	14	TRBD1	TRBJ2-2	CAWSGTGGAGELFF	TGTGCCTGGTCCGGGACAGGAGGAGCCGGGGAGCTGTTTTTT
TRBV15	.	15	TRBD1	TRBJ1-1	CATSRVDRMNTEAFF	TGTGCCACCAGCAGAGTGGACAGGATGAACACTGAAGCTTTCTTT